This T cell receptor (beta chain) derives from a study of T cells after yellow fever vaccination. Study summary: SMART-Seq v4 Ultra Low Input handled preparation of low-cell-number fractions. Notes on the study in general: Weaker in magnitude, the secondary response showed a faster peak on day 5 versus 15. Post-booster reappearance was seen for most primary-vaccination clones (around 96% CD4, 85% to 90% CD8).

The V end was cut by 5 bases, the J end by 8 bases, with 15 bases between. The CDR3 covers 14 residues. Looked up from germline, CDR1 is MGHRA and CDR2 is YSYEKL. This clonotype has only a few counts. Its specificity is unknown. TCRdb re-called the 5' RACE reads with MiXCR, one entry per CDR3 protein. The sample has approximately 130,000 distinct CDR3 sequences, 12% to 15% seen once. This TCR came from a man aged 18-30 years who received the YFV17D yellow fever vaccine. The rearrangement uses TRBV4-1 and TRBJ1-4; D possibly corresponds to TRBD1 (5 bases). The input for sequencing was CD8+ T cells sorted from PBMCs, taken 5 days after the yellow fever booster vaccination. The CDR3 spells CASSRGTGSEKLFF. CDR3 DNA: TGCGCCAGCAGCAGGGGAACCGGGTCGGAAAAACTGTTTTTT.